A single sample gave rise to the 16 T cell receptor beta chains below, sequenced in a study of cytomegalovirus exposure and HLA in healthy donors (dated by TCRdb to about 2017). Receptor amplification or capture employed the immunoSEQ multiplex PCR assay. A mixture of 60 forward primers for TCR Vbeta segments and 13 reverse primers for TCR Jbeta segments was used in the multiplex PCR. TCRdb stores this immuneACCESS table with in-frame sequences only. Part of the clones is absent; in the studies checked, under half of the shortfall reflects unresolved V genes, and no reason is known for the rest. The sample's table lists a count of some 84,000 clones. About 0.6% of the sample is in the top ten clones. Sequenced input: PBMCs. The receptors stem from a man aged 50 to 59 in good health and CMV-seronegative.

V usage is TRBV4-1 and J usage is TRBJ2-3, with D maybe TRBD1 (6 bases). CDR3 length: 16 amino acids. The V and J ends lost 1 base and 4 bases respectively, with 15 bases between them. CDR1 and CDR2 (germline): MGHRA, YSYEKL. The CDR3 here is CASSQVHTGSPDTQYF. The CDR3, as DNA: TGCGCCAGCAGCCAAGTCCACACAGGGAGCCCAGATACGCAGTATTTT.

This chain uses TRBV5-1 with TRBJ2-5; 8 nucleotides match TRBD1. Germline CDR1 reads SGHRS; CDR2 reads YFSETQ. V lost 0 bases, J lost 5 bases, and 9 bases stayed unmatched. The CDR3 length is 16 residues. CDR3 sequence reads: CASSLGTGLKGETQYF. The CDR3 DNA sequence: TGCGCCAGCAGCTTGGGGACAGGGTTAAAAGGGGAGACCCAGTACTTC.

The chain carries TRBV30 and TRBJ1-1; no firm D call. This CDR3 region has 13 residues. Germline CDR1 and CDR2: GTSNPN and SVGIG (reference sequence). V was clipped by 0 bases and J by 1 base, with 6 bases between them. The CDR3 is CAWSVQSNTEAFF. CDR3 DNA sequence: TGTGCCTGGAGTGTACAGTCGAACACTGAAGCTTTCTTT. Looking up the rest from reference TRBV30 and TRBJ1-1 gives the full variable domain: SQTIHQWPATLVQPVGSPLSLECTVEGTSNPNLYWYRQAAGRGLQLLFYSVGIGQISSEVPQNLSASRPQDRQFILSSKKLLLSDSGFYLCAWSVQSNTEAFFGQGTRLTVV.

The J gene is TRBJ1-2, the V gene TRBV4-1; TRBD1 matches 7 bases. J lost 3 bases, V lost 1 base, and 5 bases had no gene match. The CDR3 is made up of 15 amino acids. Germline assignment: CDR1 MGHRA and CDR2 YSYEKL. CDR3 sequence (DNA): TGCGCCAGCAGCCAAGGACAGGGTAGCGACTATGGCTACACCTTC. It encodes CASSQGQGSDYGYTF.

This chain connects TRBV7-6 to TRBJ1-2; 10 nucleotides match TRBD1. Looked up from germline, CDR1 is SGHVS and CDR2 is FNYEAQ. After removal of 5 bases from V and 2 bases from J, the junction contained 5 bases not matched to a gene. The CDR3 covers 15 residues. The CDR3 sequence is CASSPGQGDNYGYTF. The CDR3 region has the DNA TGTGCCAGCAGCCCCGGACAGGGGGACAACTATGGCTACACCTTC.

The chain is built from TRBV28 and TRBJ1-2; D gene ambiguous. Germline V CDR1 and CDR2: MDHEN, SYDVKM. Trimming stripped 3 bases from V and 1 base from J, with 9 bases between. The CDR3 runs to 14 residues. The CDR3 here is CASSLSGGNYGYTF. DNA for the CDR3: TGTGCCAGCAGTTTGAGCGGCGGTAACTATGGCTACACCTTC.

The V call is TRBV6-4, the J call TRBJ2-3, with D possibly matching TRBD2 (6 bases). CDR3 length: 13 residues. The germline CDR1 and CDR2 sequences are MRHNA and SNTAGT. V was trimmed by 8 bases and J by 0 bases, leaving 9 bases between them. CDR3 nucleotides: TGTGCCAGCGGCGGGGACAGCACAGATACGCAGTATTTT. It codes for CASGGDSTDTQYF.

The chain couples TRBV4-3 to TRBJ2-2, with a weak D call TRBD2 (5 bases). Germline V gives CDR1 LGHNA, CDR2 YSLEER. Deletions cut 1 base from V and 4 bases from J, with 10 bases between. This CDR3 contains 15 residues. In DNA, the CDR3 is TGCGCCAGCAGCCAAGTAGGGAGTGTCACCGGGGAGCTGTTTTTT. It translates to CASSQVGSVTGELFF.

The chain carries TRBV4-1 and TRBJ2-2; D possibly corresponds to TRBD2 (5 bases). Per germline, CDR1 MGHRA and CDR2 YSYEKL. The CDR3 has 17 residues. V lost 3 bases and J lost 7, with 21 bases in between. CDR3 sequence (DNA): TGCGCCAGCAGCCAGTACCGAGGGAGAGTAGGTATCGGGGAGCTGTTTTTT. Translated, it gives CASSQYRGRVGIGELFF.

The chain is built from TRBV6-6 and TRBJ2-3; 11 positions agree with TRBD2. J lost 7 bases, V lost 3 bases, and 6 bases had no gene match. The germline CDR1 and CDR2 sequences are MNHNY and SVGAGI (reference sequence). CDR3 length: 15 amino acids. The CDR3 region is CASSYSSGGRNTQYF. CDR3 nucleotide sequence: TGTGCCAGCAGTTATTCTAGCGGGGGGAGGAATACGCAGTATTTT.

The chain links TRBV28 to TRBJ2-7; D is ambiguous. The CDR3 loop spans 14 amino acids. Trimming left V 6 bases short and J 0 bases short, with 12 bases between. Looked up from germline, CDR1 is MDHEN and CDR2 is SYDVKM. The CDR3 sequence is CASRRGGSSYEQYF. In nucleotides, the CDR3 is TGTGCCAGCAGGCGTGGCGGAAGCTCCTACGAGCAGTACTTC. Based on the CDR3 plus reference TRBV28 and TRBJ2-7, the full variable domain is DVKVTQSSRYLVKRTGEKVFLECVQDMDHENMFWYRQDPGLGLRLIYFSYDVKMKEKGDIPEGYSVSREKKERFSLILESASTNQTSMYLCASRRGGSSYEQYFGPGTRLTVT.

The chain combines TRBV4-3 with TRBJ1-2; TRBD1 aligns across 8 bases. Trimming at V came to 0 bases and at J to 5 bases, leaving 8 bases not matched to a gene. The germline V gene encodes CDR1 LGHNA and CDR2 YSLEER. This CDR3 contains 16 residues. DNA for the CDR3: TGCGCCAGCAGCCAAGATTCTCAGGGGGCGGGATATGGCTACACCTTC. Amino acid sequence: CASSQDSQGAGYGYTF.

The chain recombines TRBV5-6 with TRBJ2-7, with 8 bases fitting TRBD2. With 5 bases clipped from V and 0 bases from J, the junction kept 7 bases outside the gene matches. Germline CDR1 SGHDT, CDR2 YYEEEE. The CDR3 loop spans 15 amino acids. CDR3 protein: CASRRYSGASYEQYF. CDR3 nucleotide sequence: TGTGCCAGCAGACGATATAGCGGGGCCTCCTACGAGCAGTACTTC.

A remark on this clone: At one end, the junction sequence differs from germline, possibly due to a read error. The chain links TRBV20-1 to TRBJ2-1, with 10 nucleotides matching TRBD2. Germline values: CDR1 DFQATT, CDR2 SNEGSKA (reference sequence). This CDR3 has 11 residues. The CDR3 here is CSATLAGDGVF. As DNA, the CDR3 is TGCAGTGCGACTCTAGCGGGGGACGGGGTCTTC.

The chain has TRBV5-1 and TRBJ1-6, with D possibly TRBD1 on 5 matching bases. Germline V lookup: CDR1 SGHRS, CDR2 YFSETQ. The length of the CDR3 is 14 residues. The ends were cut back, 5 bases at V and 9 bases at J, with 15 bases in the middle. CDR3 bases: TGCGCCAGCAGGTCTGCAGACAGAGGTTCACCCCTCCACTTT. Its protein is CASRSADRGSPLHF.

The CDR3 coding sequence is TGTGCCAGCAGCGTAACGACAGGGGCCGCCTACGAGCAGTACTTC. Amino acid sequence: CASSVTTGAAYEQYF. V usage is TRBV9 and J usage is TRBJ2-7; 8 bases are a match to TRBD1. This CDR3 region has 15 residues. Trimming took 1 base from V and 2 from J; bases not matched to a gene: 5. CDR1 and CDR2 (germline): SGDLS, YYNGEE.